This T cell receptor (beta chain) is drawn from a study of T-cell reconstitution after alpha-beta-depleted transplantation in children. This clonotype has ten or more counts. Using unique molecular identifiers, the investigators prepared the TCRbeta library. MiXCR, run by TCRdb on the PCR reads, gives a single entry per CDR3 protein. The sample has a few hundred thousand distinct CDR3 sequences; roughly 9.5% are singletons. Germline V CDR1 and CDR2: SQVTM, ANQGSEA. The CDR3 is 16 residues long. J lost 3 bases, V lost 1 base, and 8 bases had no gene match. This receptor was obtained from a human donor who donated a stem cell graft to a child with SCID. The chain combines TRBV29-1 with TRBJ2-3; 9 nucleotides match TRBD2. The sequencing used PBMCs from the stem cell graft donor, collected from the stem cell graft. CDR3 nucleotides: TGCAGCGTTGAAGGAGGGGCTAGCGGGGAGACAGATACGCAGTATTTT. Protein sequence: CSVEGGASGETDTQYF.